The 22 T cell receptor beta chains presented below share a single source sample, sequenced in a study of breast tumors, draining lymph nodes, adjacent tissues. TCRdb used MiXCR to reprocess the multiplex PCR reads, holding one entry per CDR3 protein. Of roughly 220,000 distinct CDR3 sequences detected, around 35% appear once; the ten largest clones hold over 3.5%. Samples came from axillary lymph nodes draining the breast cancer. The specimen sequenced was axillary lymph node tissue. These receptor sequences come from a female donor with breast cancer. Some clones in this sample may be carry-over from other donors' samples.

This clonotype was picked up many times. V gene TRBV7-2 combines with J gene TRBJ2-3; TRBD2 aligns across 11 bases. There are 17 residues in the CDR3. V lost 5 bases, J lost 9 bases, and 16 bases stayed unmatched. Germline assignment: CDR1 SGHTA and CDR2 FQGNSA. The CDR3 DNA sequence: TGTGCCAGCAGCGCCGTTCGTAGCGGGGGGGCCATTGGGACGCAGTATTTT. Translation gives CASSAVRSGGAIGTQYF.

This clonotype was counted at least ten times. The chain is built from TRBV15 and TRBJ2-1; the D gene is possibly TRBD2 (6 bases). The ends were cut back, 0 bases at V and 4 bases at J, with 10 bases in the middle. The CDR3 consists of 15 residues. Germline V lookup: CDR1 LNHNV, CDR2 YYDKDF (reference sequence). The DNA for the CDR3 is TGTGCCACCAGCAGAGAGCCGGCGGGATACAATGAGCAGTTCTTC. Amino acid sequence: CATSREPAGYNEQFF.

The gene calls are TRBV5-1 and TRBJ1-1; D remains ambiguous. This CDR3 comprises 11 residues. Trimming shortened V by 4 bases and J by 7 bases, and 8 bases separated the two germline ends. The germline CDR1 and CDR2 sequences are SGHRS and YFSETQ. The CDR3 protein is CASSLGFEAFF. CDR3 nucleotides: TGCGCCAGCAGCCTAGGATTTGAAGCTTTCTTT.

This clonotype was found many times. This chain joins TRBV7-2 and TRBJ2-1; D ambiguous. V lost 5 bases and J lost 9, with 14 bases in between. The germline CDR1 and CDR2 sequences are SGHTA and FQGNSA. This CDR3 has 13 residues. The CDR3 DNA sequence: TGTGCCAGCAGCCCTGACCTCCGGCCTGAGCAGTTCTTC. Its protein product is CASSPDLRPEQFF.

The chain combines TRBV28 with TRBJ1-2, with a possible D match to TRBD1 (5 bases). V lost 6 bases and J 2 bases, leaving 13 bases between the germline ends. The CDR3 covers 14 residues. Germline lookup yields CDR1 MDHEN and CDR2 SYDVKM. The CDR3 DNA sequence: TGTGCCAGCAGCCAGGGCCTCGGGAACTATGGCTACACCTTC. Protein: CASSQGLGNYGYTF.

This clonotype has at least ten counts. V and J are TRBV5-8 and TRBJ1-2; no firm D call. V lost 2 bases to trimming and J lost 3 bases, with 8 bases between them. This CDR3 is built from 13 residues. Germline CDR1 SGHTS, CDR2 YDEGEE. The CDR3 bases are TGTGCCAGCAGCTTATCTGCCGACTATGGCTACACCTTC. This sequence encodes CASSLSADYGYTF.

A note on this clonotype: An end of the junction does not agree with germline; a read error may underlie this. The chain couples TRBV6-6 to TRBJ2-7; TRBD1 matches at 7 bases. The CDR3 has 14 residues. The germline V gene has CDR1 MNHNY and CDR2 SVGAGI (reference sequence). The CDR3 nucleotides read TGTGCCGGCAGTCCGGGACAGTTGACCTACGAGCAGTACTTC. Amino acids: CAGSPGQLTYEQYF.

This clonotype was observed a handful of times. A read error may explain this, as a much larger clone is one base away. This chain connects TRBV20-1 to TRBJ1-2; no definite D call. The germline V gene encodes CDR1 DFQATT and CDR2 SNEGSKA (reference sequence). CDR3 length equals 13 residues. This chain's CDR3 is CSAPLEANYAYTF. DNA of the CDR3: TGCAGTGCTCCATTGGAAGCTAACTATGCCTACACCTTC.

This clonotype was seen repeatedly, ten times or more. This chain connects TRBV2 to TRBJ2-2; 8 nucleotides line up with TRBD2. V was pared by 2 bases and J by 1 base, with 3 bases of the junction left unmatched. Germline CDR1 reads SNHLY; CDR2 reads FYNNEI. The CDR3 is 16 residues long. DNA for the CDR3: TGTGCCAGCAGTGAAATTAGCGGGATGAACACCGGGGAGCTGTTTTTT. This translates into CASSEISGMNTGELFF.

The sample holds many counts of this clonotype. The chain uses TRBV19 and TRBJ2-1; 9 bases map to TRBD1. Germline loops: CDR1 LNHDA, CDR2 SQIVND (reference sequence). The CDR3 is 15 residues long. After removal of 4 bases from V and 7 bases from J, the junction contained 8 bases not matched to a gene. The CDR3 sequence is CASSNRGRVRNEQFF. The CDR3 DNA sequence: TGTGCCAGTAGTAACAGGGGGCGCGTTAGGAATGAGCAGTTCTTC. Filled out from reference TRBV19 and TRBJ2-1, the complete variable domain reads DGGITQSPKYLFRKEGQNVTLSCEQNLNHDAMYWYRQDPGQGLRLIYYSQIVNDFQKGDIAEGYSVSREKKESFPLTVTSAQKNPTAFYLCASSNRGRVRNEQFFGPGTRLTVL.

The sample holds many counts of this clonotype. The gene calls are TRBV5-8 and TRBJ1-3; the D is unclear. CDR1 is SGHTS and CDR2 is YDEGEE in the germline V gene. The germline V and J ends were trimmed by 4 bases and 0 bases, with 8 bases remaining between them. The CDR3 has 14 residues. The CDR3 here is CASSSRDSGNTIYF. The CDR3 DNA follows: TGTGCCAGCAGCAGCCGGGACTCTGGAAACACCATATATTTT.

This clonotype occurred many times. The chain is built from TRBV6-5 and TRBJ1-6; D ambiguous. The CDR3 length is 17 residues. Trimming removed 5 bases from V and 4 bases from J, with 18 bases in between. The germline CDR1 and CDR2 sequences are MNHEY and SVGAGI. The CDR3 DNA reads TGTGCCAGCAGTACCCTGGACGGAGGATCGTATAATTCACCCCTCCACTTT. Protein: CASSTLDGGSYNSPLHF.

This clonotype appeared a few times. This could be a read error, since a much larger clone is one nucleotide away. The V call is TRBV7-2, the J call TRBJ2-5; tentatively, D is TRBD2 (5 bases). The CDR3 length is 15 residues. Germline V gives CDR1 SGHTA, CDR2 FQGNSA. The CDR3 DNA follows: TGTGCCAGCAGCTTAGCGGGCGGGTTTCAAGAGACCCAGCACTTC. Translated: CASSLAGGFQETQHF.

This clonotype was recorded at least ten times. V usage is TRBV2 and J usage is TRBJ2-6, with 12 bases fitting TRBD1. Trimming at V came to 5 bases and at J to 3 bases, leaving 11 bases not matched to a gene. Germline V gene lookup returns CDR1 SNHLY and CDR2 FYNNEI. The CDR3 runs to 19 residues. Here the CDR3 DNA reads TGTGCCAGCAGTCCGGGACAGGGGGCTGCTCTCTTTGGGGCCAACGTCCTGACTTTC. Its protein is CASSPGQGAALFGANVLTF.

In its sample, this clonotype was seen many times. The chain combines TRBV19 with TRBJ2-5; 11 nucleotides line up with TRBD2. This CDR3 is built from 16 residues. Germline values: CDR1 LNHDA, CDR2 SQIVND (reference sequence). After removal of 4 bases from V and 2 bases from J, the junction contained 6 bases not matched to a gene. In nucleotides, the CDR3 is TGTGCCAGTAGTAGTGGGACTAGCGGTCTTCAAGAGACCCAGTACTTC. This gives the protein CASSSGTSGLQETQYF.

This clonotype was seen a few times. The V call is TRBV6-1, the J call TRBJ1-5; D is perhaps TRBD1 (5 bases). The CDR3 is 13 residues long. Per the germline V gene, CDR1 is MNHNS and CDR2 is SASEGT. The germline V and J ends were trimmed by 8 bases and 0 bases, with 8 bases remaining between them. As DNA, the CDR3 is TGTGCCAGCCAACAGGTTAGCAATCAGCCCCAGCATTTT. This sequence encodes CASQQVSNQPQHF.

In this sample, this clonotype turned up once. This rearrangement joins TRBV5-1 to TRBJ2-7; D not certain. V was shortened by 4 bases and J by 1 base, with 12 bases between the two germline ends. The CDR3 has 14 residues. Germline-derived CDR1 and CDR2 are SGHRS and YFSETQ. This CDR3 reads CASSPRHLSYEQYF. In nucleotides, the CDR3 is TGCGCCAGCAGCCCGCGACACTTATCCTACGAGCAGTACTTC.

This clonotype was recorded a few times. This could be a read error, since a much larger clone is one nucleotide away. The chain carries TRBV7-9 and TRBJ2-1, with D tentatively TRBD2 (5 bases). Germline V lookup: CDR1 SEHNR, CDR2 FQNEAQ (reference sequence). The CDR3 has 15 amino acids. As DNA, the CDR3 is TGTGCCAGCAGCCCTCGGACGGGGTCCTACAATGAGCAGCTCTTC. Its protein product is CASSPRTGSYNEQLF.

This chain links TRBV19 with TRBJ2-3; 7 bases are shared with TRBD1. V shed 5 bases and J 0 bases; nucleotides not matched to a gene: 8. Per germline, CDR1 LNHDA and CDR2 SQIVND (reference sequence). The CDR3 runs to 16 residues. The CDR3 bases are TGTGCCAGTAGTGCACGGACAGGACGTAGCACAGATACGCAGTATTTT. Residues: CASSARTGRSTDTQYF.

This clonotype was picked up many times. The chain uses TRBV20-1 and TRBJ1-3, with D tentatively TRBD1 (5 bases). Germline V gene data show CDR1 as DFQATT and CDR2 as SNEGSKA (reference sequence). This CDR3 is 14 amino acids long. V was cut by 6 bases and J by 4 bases, with 16 bases left in between. CDR3 in DNA: TGCAGTGCCCGTGGCGGGGGTGGAGGAAACACCATATATTTT. Translated: CSARGGGGGNTIYF.

The chain links TRBV7-2 to TRBJ1-2; 9 bases align to TRBD1. The V and J ends lost 3 bases and 4 bases, in that order; junction bases with no gene match: 9. CDR1 SGHTA and CDR2 FQGNSA come from the germline V gene. The length of the CDR3 is 16 residues. The DNA of the CDR3 is TGTGCCAGCAGCTTGGGTGGACAGGGGAACGGCTATGGCTACACCTTC. This sequence encodes CASSLGGQGNGYGYTF.

The chain has TRBV20-1 and TRBJ1-2, with a possible D match to TRBD1 (5 bases). The CDR3 contains 15 residues. Trimming removed 1 base at V and 12 bases at J, with 24 bases between. The V gene's germline CDR1 is DFQATT and CDR2 SNEGSKA (reference sequence). CDR3 residues: CSARGRGSGNSGNTF. The CDR3 DNA sequence: TGCAGTGCTAGAGGGAGGGGCAGTGGAAACTCTGGAAACACCTTC.